This T cell receptor (beta chain) was retrieved from a study of shared clonotypes between healthy human individuals. The wider study: The donors, two women and a few men, were aged 18 to 49. The plates for each donor numbered three CD4 naive, three CD4 memory, two CD8 naive and one CD8 memory.

The study ran the assay at deep level. The repertoire was sequenced with immunoSEQ multiplex PCR; TCRdb's copy has only in-frame clones and lacks some. The table shows under 2.5 million clones, with about nine tenths occurring only once. Findings of the study overall: A generally larger estimated richness was seen in naive subsets than in memory subsets.

The CDR3 has 13 amino acids. CDR1 is SGHVS, CDR2 FNYEAQ, per germline. With 2 bases removed from V and 0 bases from J, the gap between germline ends came to 4 bases. The table lists this clone with a count of one. Its antigen remains unknown. The sample holds other DNA sequences that translate to the same CDR3. The sequencing input was naive CD4+ T cells from PBMCs. Subset defined: CD45RA+ positively selected. The clonotype comes from a man aged 18 to 30 in good health. Some clones in this sample may be carry-over from other donors' samples. The J gene is TRBJ2-5, the V gene TRBV7-6, with unresolved D. CDR3 residues: CASSLRNQETQYF. CDR3 DNA: TGTGCCAGCAGCTTACGGAACCAAGAGACCCAGTACTTC.